These 24 T cell receptor beta chains were all obtained from the same sample, sequenced in a study of post-analysis software for immune sequencing data. Study-wide findings and caveats: Higher frequency in patients than in controls was seen for about 5 TRBV segments, with TRBV5-6, TRBV5-1 and TRBV20-1 among them.

The TCR beta cDNA libraries contained unique molecular identifiers. TCRdb fed the PCR reads into MiXCR, producing one record per CDR3 protein. Of fewer than 900,000 distinct CDR3 sequences in the sample, 35% to 55% were seen once. The antigens of these receptors remain unknown. Material: blood. These receptor sequences come from a girl aged 10 to 17 with multiple sclerosis.

This clonotype was picked up a small number of times. The CDR3 coding sequence is TGTGCCAGCAGTGCGGACACTAGTACGGACCGGCAGTTCTTC. Translating gives CASSADTSTDRQFF. V and J are TRBV6-4 and TRBJ2-1; D is perhaps TRBD1 or TRBD2 (5 bases each). The ends were cut back, 4 bases at V and 12 bases at J, with 19 bases in the middle. Germline CDR1 MRHNA, CDR2 SNTAGT. This CDR3 spans 14 amino acids.

The chain recombines TRBV6-6 with TRBJ1-1; a weak D match, TRBD1 (5 bases). Germline assignment: CDR1 MNHNY and CDR2 SVGAGI (reference sequence). This CDR3 has 15 amino acids. V lost 10 bases and J 6 bases, leaving 24 bases between the germline ends. CDR3 loop: CATLRPREDLAEAFF. In nucleotides, the CDR3 is TGTGCCACCCTCCGACCCAGGGAGGATCTCGCTGAAGCTTTCTTT.

This rearrangement joins TRBV2 to TRBJ2-1; perhaps TRBD2 as D (6 bases). Deletions cut 8 bases from V and 5 bases from J, with 16 bases between. This CDR3 has 14 amino acids. Germline V gene data show CDR1 as SNHLY and CDR2 as FYNNEI. CDR3 sequence reads: CASGTRRSNNEQFF. DNA of the CDR3: TGTGCCAGCGGGACTCGCCGTTCAAACAATGAGCAGTTCTTC.

A remark on this clonotype: A read error may produce the germline difference seen at one junction end. This rearrangement joins TRBV12-3 or TRBV12-4 to TRBJ2-7, with 8 nucleotides matching TRBD2. The length of the CDR3 is 14 residues. The CDR3 is CAGSFSAGGYEQYF. Here the CDR3 DNA reads TGTGCCGGCAGTTTCTCCGCGGGAGGCTACGAGCAGTACTTC.

This clonotype was seen more than once but under ten times. CDR3 in amino acids: CASSTTSGRPGEQYF. CDR3 nucleotide sequence: TGCGCCAGCAGCACGACTAGCGGGAGACCGGGGGAGCAGTACTTC. V is TRBV5-1 and J is TRBJ2-4; 12 nucleotides match TRBD2. The CDR3 is 15 amino acids. The ends lost 4 bases at V and 13 bases at J; junction bases unmatched: 12. Germline assignment: CDR1 SGHRS and CDR2 YFSETQ.

The V and J genes are TRBV7-9 and TRBJ1-1, with TRBD1 as a possible D gene (5 bases). This CDR3 is built from 15 residues. The V gene lost 5 bases and the J gene lost 2 bases, with 15 bases spanning the gap. In germline, CDR1 is SEHNR, CDR2 FQNEAQ (reference sequence). The CDR3 DNA sequence: TGTGCCAGCAGCCCCCCTGGGAGGGACAACACTGAAGCTTTCTTT. Its protein is CASSPPGRDNTEAFF. Full variable domain (rest looked up from reference TRBV7-9 and TRBJ1-1): DTGVSQNPRHKITKRGQNVTFRCDPISEHNRLYWYRQTLGQGPEFLTYFQNEAQLEKSRLLSDRFSAERPKGSFSTLEIQRTEQGDSAMYLCASSPPGRDNTEAFFGQGTRLTVV.

V usage is TRBV9 and J usage is TRBJ1-2; possible D gene TRBD1, 6 bases. V gave up 6 bases and J gave up 6 bases, with 21 bases separating them. Germline V lookup: CDR1 SGDLS, CDR2 YYNGEE. This CDR3 region has 15 residues. Written as DNA, the CDR3 is TGTGCCAGCAACCACCGGGGCCTGGGGGGCCATGGCTACACCTTC. This gives the protein CASNHRGLGGHGYTF.

This clonotype was detected once. This chain links TRBV20-1 with TRBJ2-7; TRBD2 might be the D (6 bases). CDR1 DFQATT and CDR2 SNEGSKA come from the germline V gene (reference sequence). Trimming took off 1 base at V and 0 bases at J, with 22 bases between the two ends. This CDR3 has 18 amino acids. In nucleotides, the CDR3 is TGCAGTGCTAGAGGTACCGTCGGTCAAAAGACTAGCTCCTACGAGCAGTACTTC. Translation: CSARGTVGQKTSSYEQYF.

This clonotype was found a few times. CDR3 nucleotide sequence: TGTGCCAGCAGCTTAGATACAGGGGGAGGGAAGACCCAGTACTTC. Its protein is CASSLDTGGGKTQYF. The J gene is TRBJ2-5, the V gene TRBV7-2; weak D call: TRBD1 (8 bases). The CDR3 is 15 amino acids. The V gene's germline CDR1 is SGHTA and CDR2 FQGNSA. V was cut by 1 base and J by 6 bases, with 15 bases left in between.

Regarding this clonotype: The limits of the CDR3 on the DNA are not certain, so only TCRdb's listed CDR3 is given. CDR3: CASSTSMGDGYTF. The rearrangement joins TRBV12-3 or TRBV12-4 to TRBJ1-2. The CDR3 is made up of 13 amino acids, end residues included.

This clonotype was detected a few times. The chain employs TRBV10-3 and TRBJ1-5; TRBD1 matches at 12 bases. Per the germline V gene, CDR1 is ENHRY and CDR2 is SYGVKD. This CDR3 contains 18 residues. J was trimmed by 7 bases and V by 4 bases; bases with no gene match: 14. This CDR3 is CAISAGTGGLSRGQPQHF. For the CDR3, the DNA is TGTGCCATCAGTGCCGGGACAGGGGGCCTCTCGAGGGGGCAGCCCCAGCATTTT.

The chain joins TRBV30 to TRBJ1-2; possibly TRBD1 for D (5 bases). The CDR3 is made up of 14 amino acids. Per germline, CDR1 GTSNPN and CDR2 SVGIG (reference sequence). The germline V and J ends were trimmed by 7 bases and 0 bases, with 15 bases remaining between them. Here the CDR3 reads CASSGTGANYGYTF. In nucleotides, the CDR3 is TGTGCCTCCTCCGGGACTGGAGCTAACTATGGCTACACCTTC.

The DNA for the CDR3 is TGCAGCGTTGAATTTCGGGGTGCGGTGAACACTGAAGCTTTCTTT. Translation gives CSVEFRGAVNTEAFF. The chain combines TRBV29-1 with TRBJ1-1, with D unresolved. The V end was cut by 2 bases, the J end by 0 bases, with 13 bases between. The CDR3 spans 15 residues. In germline, CDR1 is SQVTM, CDR2 ANQGSEA.

This clonotype occurred a few times. V and J are TRBV15 and TRBJ2-1; 11 positions agree with TRBD2. V lost 5 bases, J lost 0 bases, and 6 bases stayed unmatched. The CDR3 contains 17 residues. Per germline, CDR1 LNHNV and CDR2 YYDKDF (reference sequence). CDR3 DNA sequence: TGTGCCACCAGCGCGGGACTAGCGGTTTACTCCTACAATGAGCAGTTCTTC. Protein: CATSAGLAVYSYNEQFF.

This clonotype was counted only a few times. The rearrangement uses TRBV27 and TRBJ2-6, with 7 bases lining up with TRBD1. The CDR3 covers 17 residues. Germline CDR1 reads MNHEY; CDR2 reads SMNVEV (reference sequence). Germline trimming cut 4 bases from V and 1 base from J; bases unmatched to any gene: 7. The CDR3 spells CASSWLQGESGANVLTF. In nucleotides, the CDR3 is TGTGCCAGCAGTTGGTTGCAGGGGGAGTCTGGGGCCAACGTCCTGACTTTC.

This clonotype showed up just a few times. The gene calls are TRBV5-1 and TRBJ1-1; D gene unclear. V dropped 0 bases and J dropped 6 bases, with 6 bases sitting between them. The germline V gene encodes CDR1 SGHRS and CDR2 YFSETQ. This CDR3 comprises 12 residues. CDR3 amino acids: CASSLGRAEAFF. CDR3 in DNA: TGCGCCAGCAGCTTGGGGAGAGCTGAAGCTTTCTTT.

This clonotype appeared a few times. The genes are TRBV20-1 and TRBJ2-7; 8 nucleotides line up with TRBD1. This CDR3 region has 11 residues. Germline V CDR1 and CDR2: DFQATT, SNEGSKA (reference sequence). After removal of 3 bases from V and 7 bases from J, the junction contained 2 bases not matched to a gene. CDR3 protein: CSARGQAEQYF. The CDR3 nucleotides read TGCAGTGCTAGGGGACAGGCTGAGCAGTACTTC.

This clonotype turned up a few times. Given a much more abundant clone one base away, this may be a read error. The V and J genes are TRBV6-2 or TRBV6-3 and TRBJ2-1; no clear D. The CDR3 sequence is 12 residues long. Germline V gene data show CDR1 as MNHEY and CDR2 as SVGEGT. The ends were cut back, 4 bases at V and 9 bases at J, with 10 bases in the middle. CDR3 sequence: CASSWVWREQFF. CDR3 nucleotides: TGTGCCAGCAGTTGGGTGTGGCGTGAGCAGTTCTTC.

As concerns this clonotype: Mismatch with germline at one junction end may stem from a read error. V and J are TRBV6-5 and TRBJ2-3; D is ambiguous. Per germline, CDR1 MNHEY and CDR2 SVGAGI. The CDR3 is made up of 12 amino acids. The CDR3 region has the DNA TGTGCCTGCAGTACTGGACCTTCTACGCAGTATTTT. Its protein is CACSTGPSTQYF.

In this sample, this clonotype turned up a few times. The chain carries TRBV7-3 and TRBJ2-1; 10 bases line up with TRBD1. J lost 7 bases, V lost 2 bases, and 8 bases had no gene match. Germline values: CDR1 SGHTA, CDR2 FQGTGA. CDR3 length: 16 amino acids. CDR3 bases: TGTGCCAGCAGCTTAGAGGTGACAGGGGGCGCGAATGAGCAGTTCTTC. It yields the protein CASSLEVTGGANEQFF.

The chain uses TRBV7-9 and TRBJ2-2, with a possible D match to TRBD1 (6 bases). CDR3 length: 17 residues. Trimming pared 0 bases from V and 3 bases from J, leaving 14 bases between. The germline gives CDR1 SEHNR, CDR2 FQNEAQ (reference sequence). The CDR3 protein is CASSLASAGEYTGELFF. CDR3 in DNA: TGTGCCAGCAGCTTAGCCTCGGCAGGGGAGTACACCGGGGAGCTGTTTTTT.

The rearrangement uses TRBV20-1 and TRBJ2-7; the match to TRBD2 covers 12 bases. J lost 2 bases, V lost 5 bases, and 4 bases had no gene match. Germline V gene lookup returns CDR1 DFQATT and CDR2 SNEGSKA (reference sequence). There are 14 residues in the CDR3. The CDR3 nucleotides read TGCAGTGCTCGGACTAGCGGGAAGACCTACGAGCAGTACTTC. It specifies CSARTSGKTYEQYF.

The sample holds one count of this clonotype. This chain uses TRBV18 with TRBJ2-7; D ambiguous. Trimming took off 2 bases at V and 3 bases at J, with 14 bases between the two ends. CDR3 length equals 15 residues. Germline V gene sequence: CDR1 KGHSH, CDR2 LQKENI. CDR3 nucleotides: TGTGCCAGCTCACCAAGACCAGATCCGAGCTACGAGCAGTACTTC. Residues: CASSPRPDPSYEQYF.

This chain connects TRBV12-3 or TRBV12-4 to TRBJ2-1; 9 nucleotides agree with TRBD2. V lost 3 bases, J lost 7 bases, and 7 bases stayed unmatched. The CDR3 sequence is 15 residues long. The CDR3 DNA follows: TGTGCCAGCAGTTTTAGGGGACTAGCTGAGAATGAGCAGTTCTTC. Translation gives CASSFRGLAENEQFF.